This TCR beta chain was documented in a study of early T cells in non-severe SARS-CoV-2 infection. Study as a whole: Unsorted whole blood bulk RNA was sequenced, with unpaired chains.

This CDR3 has 14 residues. V shed 3 bases and J shed 6 bases, with 15 bases lying between them. The V gene's germline CDR1 is DFQATT and CDR2 SNEGSKA (reference sequence). The protocol attached unique molecular identifiers to individual cDNA molecules. MiXCR was run by TCRdb on the 5' RACE reads, yielding one entry per CDR3 protein. The sample contains 50,000 to 70,000 distinct CDR3 sequences, about 7.7% of which appear only once. The sample taken for sequencing was whole blood. The receptor was isolated from an adult who was a healthcare worker with PCR-confirmed SARS-CoV-2 infection or an uninfected control (not recorded which). The V and J genes are TRBV20-1 and TRBJ2-1; possible D gene TRBD1, 5 bases. The CDR3 DNA reads as TGCAGTGCTAGTCTCGCGGCAGGGTCCAATGAGCAGTTCTTC. This encodes CSASLAAGSNEQFF.